The next 5 T cell receptor beta chains were all read from a single sample in a study of regulatory dendritic cells for organ transplantation. No antigen has been assigned to these receptors. Allogeneic regulatory or mature dendritic cells were co-cultured for less than six days with CFSE-labeled sorted T cells at 1:10. Here immunoSEQ multiplex PCR was the method, and the copy in TCRdb shows in-frame clones only, minus some. The sample shows some 9,600 clones, roughly two thirds of them seen only once. The sequenced sample consisted of naive CD4+ T cells from blood cultured with dendritic cells. The subset here: CD45RA+ naive T cells. These receptors came from a human donor in good health.

The gene calls are TRBV15 and TRBJ2-3; TRBD1 matches at 11 bases. Germline V gene lookup returns CDR1 LNHNV and CDR2 YYDKDF (reference sequence). Unmatched junction bases numbered 3, after V lost 3 bases and J lost 4 bases. The CDR3 covers 15 residues. CDR3 region: CATSSRGQGADTQYF. Written as DNA, the CDR3 is TGTGCCACCAGCAGTCGGGGACAGGGGGCAGATACGCAGTATTTT.

The rearrangement uses TRBV18 and TRBJ2-7; 11 nucleotides match TRBD1. Germline V CDR1 and CDR2: KGHSH, LQKENI. This CDR3 is 15 amino acids long. J was trimmed by 3 bases and V by 3 bases; bases with no gene match: 4. CDR3 amino acids: CASSPGGTGGYEQYF. Here the CDR3 DNA reads TGTGCCAGCTCACCGGGAGGGACAGGGGGCTACGAGCAGTACTTC.

V gene TRBV9 combines with J gene TRBJ2-1; D remains ambiguous. CDR1 SGDLS and CDR2 YYNGEE come from the germline V gene. The CDR3 is 16 residues long. Trimming left V 4 bases short and J 0 bases short, with 14 bases between. DNA of the CDR3: TGTGCCAGCAGCCCCCTGCCTGCGAGCTCCTACAATGAGCAGTTCTTC. As protein: CASSPLPASSYNEQFF. The whole variable domain, filled in from reference TRBV9 and TRBJ2-1, reads DSGVTQTPKHLITATGQRVTLRCSPRSGDLSVYWYQQSLDQGLQFLIQYYNGEERAKGNILERFSAQQFPDLHSELNLSSLELGDSALYFCASSPLPASSYNEQFFGPGTRLTVL.

The chain joins TRBV6-1 to TRBJ2-4, with a possible D match to TRBD1 (5 bases). This CDR3 is 16 amino acids long. In germline, CDR1 is MNHNS, CDR2 SASEGT. The germline V and J ends were trimmed by 2 bases and 3 bases, with 14 bases remaining between them. As DNA, the CDR3 is TGTGCCAGCAGTGAATTACAGGCTGGGAACAAAAACATTCAGTACTTC. It translates to CASSELQAGNKNIQYF.

The chain employs TRBV7-2 and TRBJ2-7; D might be TRBD2 (6 bases). There are 16 residues in the CDR3. V lost 1 base, J lost 0 bases, and 13 bases lay in between. CDR1 SGHTA and CDR2 FQGNSA come from the germline V gene. CDR3: CASSLGVAGLSYEQYF. In DNA form, the CDR3 reads TGTGCCAGCAGCTTAGGGGTGGCGGGGCTCTCCTACGAGCAGTACTTC. The complete variable domain, with remaining parts taken from reference TRBV7-2 and TRBJ2-7, reads GAGVSQSPSNKVTEKGKDVELRCDPISGHTALYWYRQSLGQGLEFLIYFQGNSAPDKSGLPSDRFSAERTGGSVSTLTIQRTQQEDSAVYLCASSLGVAGLSYEQYFGPGTRLTVT.